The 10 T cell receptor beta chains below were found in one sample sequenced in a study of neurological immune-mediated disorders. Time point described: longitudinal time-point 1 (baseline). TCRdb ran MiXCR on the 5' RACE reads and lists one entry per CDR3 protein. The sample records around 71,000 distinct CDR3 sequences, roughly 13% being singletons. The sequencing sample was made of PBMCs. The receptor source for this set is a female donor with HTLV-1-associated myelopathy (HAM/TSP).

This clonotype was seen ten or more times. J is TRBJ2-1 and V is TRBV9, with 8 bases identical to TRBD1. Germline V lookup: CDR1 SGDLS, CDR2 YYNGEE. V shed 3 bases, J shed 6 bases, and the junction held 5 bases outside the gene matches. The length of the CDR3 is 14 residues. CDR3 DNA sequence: TGTGCCAGCAGCGCCGACAGGGGAGGCAATGAGCAGTTCTTC. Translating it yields CASSADRGGNEQFF. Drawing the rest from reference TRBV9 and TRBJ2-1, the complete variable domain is DSGVTQTPKHLITATGQRVTLRCSPRSGDLSVYWYQQSLDQGLQFLIQYYNGEERAKGNILERFSAQQFPDLHSELNLSSLELGDSALYFCASSADRGGNEQFFGPGTRLTVL.

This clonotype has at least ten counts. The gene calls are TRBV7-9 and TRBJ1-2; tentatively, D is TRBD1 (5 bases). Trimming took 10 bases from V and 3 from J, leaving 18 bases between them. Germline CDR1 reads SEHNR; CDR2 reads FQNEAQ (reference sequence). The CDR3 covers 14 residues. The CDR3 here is CAILRATGDYGYTF. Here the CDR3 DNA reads TGTGCCATCCTCCGAGCCACAGGAGACTATGGCTACACCTTC.

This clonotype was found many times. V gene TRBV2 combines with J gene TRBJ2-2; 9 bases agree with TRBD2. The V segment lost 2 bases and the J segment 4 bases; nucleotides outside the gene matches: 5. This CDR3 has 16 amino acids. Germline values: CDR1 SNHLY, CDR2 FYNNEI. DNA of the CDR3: TGTGCCAGCAGTGAACGGCGGGGGGGCCCCACCGGGGAGCTGTTTTTT. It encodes CASSERRGGPTGELFF.

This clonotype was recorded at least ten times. CDR3 sequence: CATSERDIYSTDTQYF. In DNA, the CDR3 is TGTGCCACCAGTGAGCGGGACATCTATAGCACAGATACGCAGTATTTT. The gene calls are TRBV24-1 and TRBJ2-3; D is tentatively TRBD1 or TRBD2 (6 bases each). V lost 4 bases to trimming and J lost 0 bases, with 13 bases between them. The CDR3 covers 16 residues. Germline CDR1 KGHDR, CDR2 SFDVKD.

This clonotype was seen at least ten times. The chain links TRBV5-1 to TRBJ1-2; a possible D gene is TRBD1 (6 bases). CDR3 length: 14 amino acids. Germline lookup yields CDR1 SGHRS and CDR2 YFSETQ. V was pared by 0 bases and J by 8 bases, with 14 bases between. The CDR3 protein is CASSLASRGQGYTF. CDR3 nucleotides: TGCGCCAGCAGCTTGGCCAGTCGGGGGCAAGGCTACACCTTC.

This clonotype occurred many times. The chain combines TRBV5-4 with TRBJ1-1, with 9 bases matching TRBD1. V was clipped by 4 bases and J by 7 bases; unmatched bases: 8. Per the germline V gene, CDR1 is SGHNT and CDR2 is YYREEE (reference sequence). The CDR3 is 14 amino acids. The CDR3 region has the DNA TGTGCCAGCAGCGAGGGACAGGGCGGGAATGAAGCTTTCTTT. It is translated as CASSEGQGGNEAFF.

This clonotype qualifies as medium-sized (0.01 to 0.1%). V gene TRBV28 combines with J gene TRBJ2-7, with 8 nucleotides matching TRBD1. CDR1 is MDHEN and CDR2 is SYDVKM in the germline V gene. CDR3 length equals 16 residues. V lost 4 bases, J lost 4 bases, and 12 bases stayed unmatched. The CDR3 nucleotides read TGTGCCAGCAGTTCGCTTGGACAGGGAGATGGGTACGAGCAGTACTTC. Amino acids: CASSSLGQGDGYEQYF. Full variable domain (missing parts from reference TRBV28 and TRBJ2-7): DVKVTQSSRYLVKRTGEKVFLECVQDMDHENMFWYRQDPGLGLRLIYFSYDVKMKEKGDIPEGYSVSREKKERFSLILESASTNQTSMYLCASSSLGQGDGYEQYFGPGTRLTVT.

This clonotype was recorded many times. The DNA for the CDR3 is TGTGCCAGCAGTGCATCAACCTTGAGCACAGATACGCAGTATTTT. Translation: CASSASTLSTDTQYF. This chain connects TRBV6-4 to TRBJ2-3; D gene unclear. V was cut by 4 bases and J by 0 bases, with 11 bases left in between. Germline V gene lookup returns CDR1 MRHNA and CDR2 SNTAGT. The CDR3 runs 15 residues.

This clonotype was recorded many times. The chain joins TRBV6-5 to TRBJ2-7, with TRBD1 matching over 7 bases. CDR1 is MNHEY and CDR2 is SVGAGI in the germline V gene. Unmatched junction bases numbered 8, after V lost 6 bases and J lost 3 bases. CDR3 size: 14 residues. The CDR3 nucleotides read TGTGCCAGCAGGGGGACAGCAATGAACTACGAGCAGTACTTC. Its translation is CASRGTAMNYEQYF.

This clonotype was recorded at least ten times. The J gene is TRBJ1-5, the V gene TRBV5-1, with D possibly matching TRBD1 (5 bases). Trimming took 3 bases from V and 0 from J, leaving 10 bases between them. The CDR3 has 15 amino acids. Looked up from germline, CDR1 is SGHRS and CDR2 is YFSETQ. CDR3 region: CASSWDGYSNQPQHF. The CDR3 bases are TGCGCCAGCAGCTGGGACGGCTATAGCAATCAGCCCCAGCATTTT.